A selection of T cell receptor beta chains follows, all from one sample in a study of beta chain features in type 1 diabetes. Sequencing used immunoSEQ multiplex PCR; TCRdb keeps in-frame clones, though not all of them. Among about 740,000 clones listed, 13% were seen once. Sequencing used naive CD4+ T cells from blood. Source of these receptors: a man between 18 and 29 years old with type 1 diabetes. The CDR3 runs from the conserved cysteine through the conserved F or W. The D gene is left open where the match is weak. A clone size is listed for some rows: how often the clone was seen (once, few, many), or a class if it is expanded.

TRBV9,.,TRBJ2-1,TRBD1,CASSVEGQGAYNEQFF,TGTGCCAGCAGCGTAGAGGGACAGGGGGCCTACAATGAGCAGTTCTTC
TRBV28,few,TRBJ1-4,TRBD1,CASSFPQGGNEKLFF,TGTGCCAGCAGTTTTCCCCAGGGGGGCAATGAAAAACTGTTTTTT
TRBV30,.,TRBJ1-2,.,CAWSGGNYGYTF,TGTGCCTGGAGTGGAGGGAACTATGGCTACACCTTC
TRBV28,.,TRBJ2-1,.,CASNDPGYNEQFF,TGTGCCAGCAACGACCCGGGGTACAATGAGCAGTTCTTC
TRBV9,.,TRBJ1-1,TRBD1,CASSVAGQAMNTEAFF,TGTGCCAGCAGCGTCGCGGGACAGGCAATGAACACTGAAGCTTTCTTT
TRBV18,.,TRBJ2-2,TRBD1,CASSPRQGSTGELFF,TGTGCCAGCTCACCACGACAGGGTAGCACCGGGGAGCTGTTTTTT
TRBV7-9,.,TRBJ1-2,TRBD1,CASSPGDRSWSGYTF,TGTGCCAGCAGCCCCGGGGACAGGTCTTGGTCCGGCTACACCTTC
TRBV6-6,few,TRBJ1-2,TRBD1,CASTATGGASGYTF,TGTGCCAGCACTGCAACAGGGGGCGCGTCTGGCTACACCTTC
TRBV14,few,TRBJ1-2,TRBD1,CASSPRTGAAGGYTF,TGTGCCAGCAGCCCCCGGACAGGAGCGGCTGGGGGCTACACCTTC
TRBV30,.,TRBJ1-5,.,CAWSDFGQPQHF,TGTGCCTGGAGTGACTTCGGACAGCCCCAGCATTTT
TRBV29-1,.,TRBJ1-1,.,CSVGRSGVTEAFF,TGCAGCGTTGGTAGGTCAGGGGTCACTGAAGCTTTCTTT
TRBV13,.,TRBJ2-5,.,CASSLGRPPDRRETQYF,TGTGCCAGCAGCTTAGGCCGTCCCCCAGACCGGCGGGAGACCCAGTACTTC
TRBV5-1,.,TRBJ1-2,TRBD1,CASSPAQGALGYGYTF,TGCGCCAGCAGCCCGGCACAGGGGGCTCTCGGCTATGGCTACACCTTC